These 26 T cell receptor beta chains were all obtained from the same sample, sequenced in a study of cytomegalovirus exposure and HLA in healthy donors. The PCR used 60 Vbeta and 13 Jbeta primers. Sequencing used immunoSEQ multiplex PCR; TCRdb keeps in-frame clones, though not all of them. This repertoire includes about 140,000 clones. Sequences were obtained from PBMCs. These receptor sequences come from a male donor in good health and CMV-seronegative.

The J gene is TRBJ1-1, the V gene TRBV30, with D tentatively TRBD1 (5 bases). Germline CDR1 and CDR2: GTSNPN and SVGIG (reference sequence). Trimming stripped 3 bases from V and 0 bases from J, with 11 bases between. The CDR3 runs 14 residues. The CDR3 is CAWSPGLLNTEAFF. The CDR3 DNA sequence: TGTGCCTGGAGCCCGGGACTGCTGAACACTGAAGCTTTCTTT.

The chain combines TRBV4-3 with TRBJ2-1, with TRBD2 matching over 11 bases. Germline V gene lookup returns CDR1 LGHNA and CDR2 YSLEER. J lost 0 bases, V lost 5 bases, and 3 bases had no gene match. CDR3 length equals 16 residues. In DNA, the CDR3 is TGCGCCAGCAGCTACGGGACTAGCGGCTCCTACAATGAGCAGTTCTTC. Its protein product is CASSYGTSGSYNEQFF.

The V call is TRBV30, the J call TRBJ2-7; TRBD1 matches at 7 bases. V shed 5 bases and J 2 bases; nucleotides not matched to a gene: 3. This CDR3 spans 12 amino acids. Germline V gives CDR1 GTSNPN, CDR2 SVGIG (reference sequence). DNA of the CDR3: TGTGCCTGGGAGACAGGGACCTACGAGCAGTACTTC. Amino acid sequence: CAWETGTYEQYF.

The rearrangement uses TRBV6-1 and TRBJ1-1, with TRBD1 matching 7 bases. Germline V gene data show CDR1 as MNHNS and CDR2 as SASEGT. V dropped 6 bases and J dropped 5; count of bases not matched to a gene: 9. This CDR3 is built from 14 residues. As DNA, the CDR3 is TGTGCCAGCAGAGGGGGCGAAAGGGGGACTGAAGCTTTCTTT. Its protein product is CASRGGERGTEAFF.

The chain recombines TRBV29-1 with TRBJ1-2; 7 nucleotides line up with TRBD1. The CDR3 length is 12 residues. V shed 7 bases, J shed 3 bases, and the junction held 5 bases outside the gene matches. Germline loops: CDR1 SQVTM, CDR2 ANQGSEA. CDR3 nucleotide sequence: TGCAGCGCCCCCGGGACAGACTATGGCTACACCTTC. The encoded protein is CSAPGTDYGYTF.

CDR3 bases: TGTGCCAGCAGCGTATCCGGTCGGGATGAAAAACTGTTTTTT. This codes for CASSVSGRDEKLFF. The gene calls are TRBV9 and TRBJ1-4; no reliable D call. CDR3 length equals 14 residues. Germline loops: CDR1 SGDLS, CDR2 YYNGEE. The ends were cut back, 1 base at V and 6 bases at J, with 10 bases in the middle. Based on the CDR3 plus reference TRBV9 and TRBJ1-4, the full variable domain is DSGVTQTPKHLITATGQRVTLRCSPRSGDLSVYWYQQSLDQGLQFLIQYYNGEERAKGNILERFSAQQFPDLHSELNLSSLELGDSALYFCASSVSGRDEKLFFGSGTQLSVL.

Here the CDR3 DNA reads TGTGCCAGCAGCCTCCGATGGACAGACTACCAAGAGACCCAGTACTTC. This translates into CASSLRWTDYQETQYF. The chain employs TRBV11-2 and TRBJ2-5; a possible D gene is TRBD1 (6 bases). Per the germline V gene, CDR1 is SGHAT and CDR2 is FQNNGV. Trimming shortened V by 5 bases and J by 0 bases, and 16 bases separated the two germline ends. CDR3 length equals 16 residues.

V gene TRBV14 combines with J gene TRBJ1-1; no clear D gene. V was clipped by 4 bases and J by 0 bases, with 12 bases between them. The CDR3 contains 15 residues. Germline V lookup: CDR1 SGHDN, CDR2 FVKESK. The CDR3 reads CASSPPRTMNTEAFF. Written as DNA, the CDR3 is TGTGCCAGCAGCCCACCGAGGACTATGAACACTGAAGCTTTCTTT.

The chain couples TRBV19 to TRBJ2-1, with unresolved D. Germline lookup yields CDR1 LNHDA and CDR2 SQIVND (reference sequence). This CDR3 spans 16 amino acids. The V and J ends lost 4 bases and 0 bases respectively, with 13 bases between them. The CDR3: CASSSEICLSYNEQFF. Here the CDR3 DNA reads TGTGCCAGTAGTAGCGAGATTTGCCTCTCCTACAATGAGCAGTTCTTC.

V is TRBV6-6 and J is TRBJ1-2; possibly TRBD1 for D (5 bases). V lost 8 bases to trimming and J lost 8 bases, with 21 bases between them. Germline V gives CDR1 MNHNY, CDR2 SVGAGI (reference sequence). This CDR3 comprises 14 residues. CDR3 loop: CASQPGGVVEGYTF. In DNA form, the CDR3 reads TGTGCCAGCCAACCAGGAGGGGTTGTAGAGGGCTACACCTTC.

The genes are TRBV6-5 and TRBJ2-3; the D gene is possibly TRBD2 (5 bases). V gave up 6 bases and J gave up 6 bases, with 16 bases separating them. Germline values: CDR1 MNHEY, CDR2 SVGAGI. This CDR3 spans 14 amino acids. CDR3 sequence: CASSDRSGVDTQYF. CDR3 nucleotides: TGTGCCAGCAGCGACCGATCCGGGGTTGATACGCAGTATTTT.

The chain couples TRBV6-5 to TRBJ2-7; 9 nucleotides line up with TRBD1. Germline V gene sequence: CDR1 MNHEY, CDR2 SVGAGI. V trimming: 5 bases; J trimming: 2 bases; junction bases outside the gene matches: 4. The CDR3 runs to 14 residues. The CDR3 sequence: CASSGDRATYEQYF. The CDR3 coding sequence is TGTGCCAGCAGTGGGGACAGGGCCACCTACGAGCAGTACTTC.

V gene TRBV7-2 combines with J gene TRBJ2-7; 7 bases are a match to TRBD1. Germline CDR1 reads SGHTA; CDR2 reads FQGNSA. J was trimmed by 1 base and V by 2 bases; bases with no gene match: 5. The CDR3 runs 15 residues. DNA for the CDR3: TGTGCCAGCAGCTTATCCGGGACAGCTTCCTACGAGCAGTACTTC. Its translation: CASSLSGTASYEQYF.

This rearrangement joins TRBV19 to TRBJ2-6; 9 nucleotides agree with TRBD1. The CDR3 loop spans 16 amino acids. The V gene's germline CDR1 is LNHDA and CDR2 SQIVND (reference sequence). J lost 4 bases, V lost 6 bases, and 7 bases had no gene match. The CDR3 region is CASSLQGARGANVLTF. In nucleotides, the CDR3 is TGTGCCAGTAGCCTACAGGGGGCGCGGGGGGCCAACGTCCTGACTTTC.

The chain is built from TRBV30 and TRBJ1-5; D remains ambiguous. Germline V CDR1 and CDR2: GTSNPN, SVGIG (reference sequence). Trimming cost V 1 base and J 4 bases, with 5 bases left between them. This CDR3 region has 12 residues. The CDR3 loop reads CAWSAFNQPQHF. The CDR3 DNA follows: TGTGCCTGGAGTGCTTTTAATCAGCCCCAGCATTTT.

The chain joins TRBV5-1 to TRBJ2-1; 11 bases align to TRBD2. Trimming took 4 bases from V and 6 from J; bases not matched to a gene: 15. Germline V lookup: CDR1 SGHRS, CDR2 YFSETQ. This CDR3 contains 18 residues. This CDR3 is CASSLDLAGGSRVNEQFF. CDR3 sequence (DNA): TGCGCCAGCAGCCTGGACCTAGCGGGGGGATCTAGGGTCAATGAGCAGTTCTTC.

The chain links TRBV5-1 to TRBJ1-4; no reliable D call. The V gene's germline CDR1 is SGHRS and CDR2 YFSETQ. The CDR3 covers 14 residues. V was trimmed by 0 bases and J by 4 bases, leaving 7 bases between them. The DNA for the CDR3 is TGCGCCAGCAGCTTGGCCGGGGTTAATGAAAAACTGTTTTTT. Translation gives CASSLAGVNEKLFF. The full variable domain, its missing parts supplied by reference TRBV5-1 and TRBJ1-4, is KAGVTQTPRYLIKTRGQQVTLSCSPISGHRSVSWYQQTPGQGLQFLFEYFSETQRNKGNFPGRFSGRQFSNSRSEMNVSTLELGDSALYLCASSLAGVNEKLFFGSGTQLSVL.

The rearrangement links TRBV9 to TRBJ2-3; 9 nucleotides line up with TRBD2. This CDR3 comprises 15 residues. Germline V gives CDR1 SGDLS, CDR2 YYNGEE. The trim removed 6 bases at V and 1 base at J, leaving 6 bases unmatched. As DNA, the CDR3 is TGTGCCAGCAACGCGGGGGGGCTGGGCACAGATACGCAGTATTTT. Translating it yields CASNAGGLGTDTQYF.

The rearrangement joins TRBV18 to TRBJ2-3, with 8 bases aligning to TRBD1. Germline assignment: CDR1 KGHSH and CDR2 LQKENI. Unmatched junction bases numbered 5, after V lost 1 base and J lost 2 bases. The length of the CDR3 is 16 residues. The CDR3 loop is CASSPLQGAVTDTQYF. The CDR3 DNA is TGTGCCAGCTCACCACTCCAGGGGGCTGTCACAGATACGCAGTATTTT.

This chain joins TRBV7-9 and TRBJ1-2; D possibly corresponds to TRBD1 (6 bases). Germline V lookup: CDR1 SEHNR, CDR2 FQNEAQ (reference sequence). Trimming removed 5 bases from V and 10 bases from J, with 17 bases in between. This CDR3 region has 13 residues. The CDR3, as DNA: TGTGCCAGCAGCCCGAGGACAGATCGTTCCTACACCTTC. It encodes CASSPRTDRSYTF.

J is TRBJ2-1 and V is TRBV5-8; 8 bases map to TRBD1. J was trimmed by 7 bases and V by 2 bases; bases with no gene match: 8. The CDR3 covers 15 residues. The germline V gene has CDR1 SGHTS and CDR2 YDEGEE. This chain's CDR3 is CASSFRQGSWNEQFF. For the CDR3, the DNA is TGTGCCAGCAGCTTCAGACAGGGGAGTTGGAATGAGCAGTTCTTC.

This chain connects TRBV7-8 to TRBJ2-5; D not resolved. The germline CDR1 and CDR2 sequences are SGHVS and FQNEAQ. The CDR3 extends over 13 amino acids. V was clipped by 2 bases and J by 7 bases, with 11 bases between them. The CDR3 loop is CASSLSRVVTQYF. The CDR3 nucleotides read TGTGCCAGCAGCTTAAGTCGCGTTGTGACCCAGTACTTC. Full variable domain (outside the CDR3, taken from reference TRBV7-8 and TRBJ2-5): GAGVSQSPRYKVAKRGQDVALRCDPISGHVSLFWYQQALGQGPEFLTYFQNEAQLDKSGLPSDRFFAERPEGSVSTLKIQRTQQEDSAVYLCASSLSRVVTQYFGPGTRLLVL.

This sequence joins TRBV9 and TRBJ1-1; 7 positions agree with TRBD1. Looked up from germline, CDR1 is SGDLS and CDR2 is YYNGEE. V was clipped by 4 bases and J by 1 base; unmatched bases: 10. This CDR3 has 16 residues. For the CDR3, the DNA is TGTGCCAGCAGCCCGCGCCGACAGGGACCGAACACTGAAGCTTTCTTT. It yields the protein CASSPRRQGPNTEAFF.

In regard to this clone: Other DNA sequences of this sample code for an identical CDR3. The chain employs TRBV5-1 and TRBJ1-1; the match to TRBD1 covers 7 bases. The germline V gene encodes CDR1 SGHRS and CDR2 YFSETQ. This CDR3 has 15 residues. Losses at the gene ends were 0 bases for V and 0 bases for J; bases not matched to a gene: 2. The CDR3 bases are TGCGCCAGCAGCTTGGGACAGGGCATGAACACTGAAGCTTTCTTT. It specifies CASSLGQGMNTEAFF.

The chain joins TRBV11-1 to TRBJ2-1; D may be TRBD2 (6 bases). This CDR3 is built from 16 residues. Germline V CDR1 and CDR2: SGHAT, FQDESV (reference sequence). V lost 0 bases and J 4 bases, leaving 13 bases between the germline ends. CDR3 amino acids: CASSLARRRVYNEQFF. CDR3 DNA: TGTGCCAGCAGCTTAGCCAGGCGGAGGGTATACAATGAGCAGTTCTTC.

The V call is TRBV9, the J call TRBJ1-2, with 9 bases aligning to TRBD1. The V gene's germline CDR1 is SGDLS and CDR2 YYNGEE. J lost 6 bases, V lost 4 bases, and 4 bases had no gene match. This CDR3 contains 13 residues. CDR3: CASSFRTGDGYTF. CDR3 in DNA: TGTGCCAGCAGCTTCCGGACAGGGGATGGCTACACCTTC.